This entry lists 8 T cell receptor beta chains sequenced from one sample in a study of blood T cell repertoires in COVID-19. Repertoires were generated with immunoSEQ multiplex PCR, while TCRdb's copy carries only in-frame clones and drops some. Among 280,000 or so clones listed, 90% were seen once. Sequenced sample: PBMCs or T cells enriched from blood (not recorded which). These receptor sequences come from a young woman with acute COVID-19.

The rearrangement joins TRBV28 to TRBJ2-7; the D is unclear. The CDR3 sequence is 12 residues long. Trimming shortened V by 6 bases and J by 3 bases, and 9 bases separated the two germline ends. The germline V gene has CDR1 MDHEN and CDR2 SYDVKM. CDR3 sequence: CASSTRVYEQYF. The CDR3 bases are TGTGCCAGCAGCACACGGGTCTACGAGCAGTACTTC.

The gene calls are TRBV6-2 or TRBV6-3 and TRBJ1-1; TRBD1 is a possible D gene (6 bases). The V gene's germline CDR1 is MNHEY and CDR2 SVGEGT. This CDR3 is 14 amino acids long. Trimming cost V 5 bases and J 4 bases, with 14 bases left between them. The CDR3 coding sequence is TGTGCCAGCAGTAAAACAGGGACGGGCACTGAAGCTTTCTTT. Amino acid sequence: CASSKTGTGTEAFF.

This clone was recorded only once. The chain links TRBV4-3 to TRBJ2-1; 8 nucleotides match TRBD2. There are 17 residues in the CDR3. CDR1 and CDR2 from the germline V gene are LGHNA and YSLEER. V shed 4 bases, J shed 3 bases, and the junction held 11 bases outside the gene matches. The CDR3 is CASSPIHGLADYNEQFF. The CDR3, as DNA: TGCGCCAGCAGCCCTATACACGGACTAGCTGACTACAATGAGCAGTTCTTC.

V and J are TRBV19 and TRBJ1-2; 10 positions match TRBD1. Germline CDR1 LNHDA, CDR2 SQIVND (reference sequence). The CDR3 is 14 amino acids. J lost 1 base, V lost 6 bases, and 2 bases had no gene match. The CDR3 DNA reads TGTGCCAGTAGCTGGACAGGGGGTAACTATGGCTACACCTTC. Encoded protein: CASSWTGGNYGYTF.

This chain joins TRBV18 and TRBJ1-4, with D possibly TRBD1 on 5 matching bases. CDR1 is KGHSH, CDR2 LQKENI, per germline. The CDR3 spans 13 residues. Trimming pared 4 bases from V and 4 bases from J, leaving 7 bases between. The CDR3 DNA reads as TGTGCCAGCTCACACAGGATTAATGAAAAACTGTTTTTT. Translated, it gives CASSHRINEKLFF.

This chain links TRBV3-1 (or the pseudogene TRBV3-2) with TRBJ2-3; 8 bases fit TRBD2. The CDR3 loop spans 17 amino acids. Losses at the gene ends were 2 bases for V and 6 bases for J; bases not matched to a gene: 13. CDR1 is LGHDT and CDR2 is YNNKEL in the germline V gene (reference sequence). The CDR3: CASSQRAGVGGVDTQYF. As DNA, the CDR3 is TGTGCCAGCAGCCAAAGAGCGGGAGTCGGGGGTGTGGATACGCAGTATTTT.

This clone was seen a single time. V gene TRBV15 combines with J gene TRBJ2-7; no definite D call. Germline-derived CDR1 and CDR2 are LNHNV and YYDKDF (reference sequence). The CDR3 consists of 13 residues. The V end lost 5 bases, the J end lost 6 bases, and 14 bases lay between the germline ends. For the CDR3, the DNA is TGTGCCACCAGCCCTCTCCGGGTAAGCGAGCAGTACTTC. Protein sequence: CATSPLRVSEQYF. The variable domain in full, with the rest retrieved from reference TRBV15 and TRBJ2-7, is DAMVIQNPRYQVTQFGKPVTLSCSQTLNHNVMYWYQQKSSQAPKLLFHYYDKDFNNEADTPDNFQSRRPNTSFCFLDIRSPGLGDTAMYLCATSPLRVSEQYFGPGTRLTVT.

Here the CDR3 reads CASHKGAGNNEKLFF. The CDR3 region has the DNA TGTGCCAGCCACAAAGGGGCAGGGAACAATGAAAAACTGTTTTTT. The chain combines TRBV5-5 with TRBJ1-4; a weak D match, TRBD1 (5 bases). The ends were cut back, 7 bases at V and 5 bases at J, with 18 bases in the middle. The germline V gene encodes CDR1 SGHKS and CDR2 YYEKEE (reference sequence). The CDR3 is 15 amino acids.